These T cell receptor beta chains were read from a single sample in a study of shared clonotypes between healthy human individuals. Clones were read by immunoSEQ multiplex PCR, and TCRdb kept only the in-frame ones, dropping some. The sample records 660,000 or so clones, roughly 95% being singletons. The specimen sequenced was naive CD8+ T cells sorted from blood. Receptor source: a woman in her twenties or thirties in good health. Each CDR3 is given with its conserved first and last residue. Each record gives: J gene, V gene, D gene, clone size, CDR3 protein, CDR3 DNA. D genes are given only for firm matches. Not every row has a clone size; where given, it reads once, few, many or a size class.

>TRBJ2-7|TRBV2|NA|NA
CASSPVEVYEQYF
TGTGCCAGCAGTCCCGTGGAGGTCTACGAGCAGTACTTC
>TRBJ2-1|TRBV27|TRBD2|NA
CASSGTSGRALGSNEQFF
TGTGCCAGCAGCGGGACTAGCGGGAGGGCCCTCGGGAGCAATGAGCAGTTCTTC
>TRBJ2-7|TRBV5-1|NA|NA
CASSLGSTYEQYF
TGCGCCAGCAGCTTGGGCAGCACCTACGAGCAGTACTTC
>TRBJ2-3|TRBV15|NA|NA
CATSRDLIGERTDTQYF
TGTGCCACCAGCAGAGATCTAATAGGGGAACGCACAGATACGCAGTATTTT
>TRBJ1-2|TRBV6-5|NA|NA
CASSYGGGLKNGYTF
TGTGCCAGCAGTTACGGGGGGGGTCTGAAGAATGGCTACACCTTC
>TRBJ2-1|TRBV13|NA|NA
CASSLGGIGGNEQFF
TGTGCCAGCAGCTTAGGCGGGATAGGGGGCAATGAGCAGTTCTTC
>TRBJ2-7|TRBV27|TRBD2|NA
CASSSLAEQYF
TGTGCCAGCAGTTCACTAGCGGAGCAGTACTTC
>TRBJ2-1|TRBV19|NA|NA
CASSASGEQFF
TGTGCCAGTAGTGCAAGCGGTGAGCAGTTCTTC
>TRBJ2-2|TRBV14|NA|NA
CASSYTRGASGELFF
TGTGCCAGCAGTTATACCCGGGGGGCGTCCGGGGAGCTGTTTTTT
>TRBJ2-7|TRBV27|NA|NA
CASSRTGRRSSYEQYF
TGTGCCAGCAGCAGAACGGGACGTAGGAGCTCCTACGAGCAGTACTTC
>TRBJ1-2|TRBV5-4|TRBD1|once
CASSPVGGGGYGYTF
TGTGCCAGCAGCCCGGTAGGGGGCGGCGGCTATGGCTACACCTTC
>TRBJ2-6|TRBV5-5|NA|NA
CASSLGAVNSGANVLTF
TGTGCCAGCAGCTTGGGTGCCGTCAACTCTGGGGCCAACGTCCTGACTTTC
>TRBJ2-7|TRBV19|TRBD2|NA
CASSMSSGAYEQYF
TGTGCCAGTAGTATGTCTAGCGGAGCCTACGAGCAGTACTTC
>TRBJ2-2|TRBV6-5|TRBD2|NA
CASRGEREGAGELFF
TGTGCCAGCAGGGGAGAGCGGGAGGGGGCCGGGGAGCTGTTTTTT
>TRBJ2-1|TRBV6-5|TRBD2|NA
CASNSGRAYNEQFF
TGTGCCAGCAATAGCGGGAGGGCCTACAATGAGCAGTTCTTC
>TRBJ2-1|TRBV2|NA|NA
CANTIPARYTYNEQFF
TGTGCCAACACAATCCCTGCCCGTTATACCTACAATGAGCAGTTCTTC
>TRBJ2-5|TRBV4-1|NA|NA
CASSHRGGETQYF
TGCGCCAGCAGCCACAGGGGAGGCGAGACCCAGTACTTC
>TRBJ2-7|TRBV27|TRBD1|NA
CASSTPGQGIHEQYF
TGTGCCAGCAGTACCCCGGGACAGGGGATACACGAGCAGTACTTC
>TRBJ2-7|TRBV6-6|TRBD2|NA
CASKLAGDTEQYF
TGTGCCAGTAAACTAGCGGGCGATACCGAGCAGTACTTC
>TRBJ1-2|TRBV28|NA|NA
CASSLETGYYGYTF
TGTGCCAGCAGTTTAGAAACAGGGTACTATGGCTACACCTTC